This record covers a single TCR beta chain. Sequencing targeted TCR beta in T cells from blood (CD8+ and CD4+). TEMRA cells were FACS-enriched, unlike CD8+ and CD4+ T cells, which were negatively isolated. The data are from a study of CD8 T cells in Susac syndrome. RNA was extracted with the RNeasy kit, and a quantity of roughly 0.5 to 1 ug was reverse transcribed using random hexamers. The immunoSEQ assay covered 54 Vbeta and 13 Jbeta segments for CDR3. TCRdb reanalysed the immunoSEQ multiplex PCR reads using MiXCR and keeps one entry per CDR3 protein. The sample shows about 49,000 distinct CDR3 sequences, 93% of them seen only once. The sample was CD8+ T cells from PBMCs. This clonotype was sampled from a human donor in good health.

CDR3 region: CASSLWGGETQYF. CDR3 sequence (DNA): TGTGCCAGCAGCCTCTGGGGGGGAGAGACCCAGTACTTC. V and J are TRBV14 and TRBJ2-5; TRBD2 matches at 7 bases. Germline V gives CDR1 SGHDN, CDR2 FVKESK. Trimming at V came to 4 bases and at J to 4 bases, leaving 3 bases not matched to a gene. This CDR3 has 13 amino acids.